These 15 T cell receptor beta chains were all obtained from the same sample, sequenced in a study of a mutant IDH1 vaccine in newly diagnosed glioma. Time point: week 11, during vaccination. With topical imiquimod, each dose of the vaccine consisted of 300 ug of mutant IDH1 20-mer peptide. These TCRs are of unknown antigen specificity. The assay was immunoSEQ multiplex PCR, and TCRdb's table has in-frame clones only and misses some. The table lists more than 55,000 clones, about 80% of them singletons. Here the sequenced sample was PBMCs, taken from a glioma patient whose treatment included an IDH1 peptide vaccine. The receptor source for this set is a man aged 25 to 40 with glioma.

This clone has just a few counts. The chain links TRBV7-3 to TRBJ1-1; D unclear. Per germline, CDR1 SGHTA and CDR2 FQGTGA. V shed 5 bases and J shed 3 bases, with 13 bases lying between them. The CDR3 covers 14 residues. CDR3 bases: TGTGCCAGCAGCCTGCCCGGGGTGTACACTGAAGCTTTCTTT. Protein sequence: CASSLPGVYTEAFF.

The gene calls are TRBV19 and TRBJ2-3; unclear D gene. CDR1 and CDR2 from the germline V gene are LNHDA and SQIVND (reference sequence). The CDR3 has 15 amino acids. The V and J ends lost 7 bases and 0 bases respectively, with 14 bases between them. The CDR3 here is CASKKDGPSTDTQYF. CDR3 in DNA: TGTGCCAGTAAGAAGGACGGGCCTAGCACAGATACGCAGTATTTT.

CDR3 sequence (DNA): TGTGCCAGCAGCTTAGTGGCAAACTATGGCTACACCTTC. It codes for CASSLVANYGYTF. The chain has TRBV11-2 and TRBJ1-2; D is unresolved. The ends were cut back, 1 base at V and 2 bases at J, with 5 bases in the middle. The CDR3 totals 13 residues. Germline V gives CDR1 SGHAT, CDR2 FQNNGV.

The CDR3 nucleotides are TGTGCCAGCAGCCAATTCCACAGGGCTAACACTGAAGCTTTCTTT. This gives the protein CASSQFHRANTEAFF. The chain has TRBV4-2 and TRBJ1-1; D is possibly TRBD1 (6 bases). Trimming pared 2 bases from V and 2 bases from J, leaving 12 bases between. There are 15 residues in the CDR3. Per the germline V gene, CDR1 is LGHNA and CDR2 is YNFKEQ.

The CDR3 here is CASSVRWDEQFF. The CDR3 DNA sequence: TGTGCCAGCAGCGTAAGATGGGATGAGCAGTTCTTC. This sequence joins TRBV9 and TRBJ2-1; no clear D gene. CDR3 length: 12 residues. The germline CDR1 and CDR2 sequences are SGDLS and YYNGEE. V lost 1 base and J lost 8, with 7 bases in between.

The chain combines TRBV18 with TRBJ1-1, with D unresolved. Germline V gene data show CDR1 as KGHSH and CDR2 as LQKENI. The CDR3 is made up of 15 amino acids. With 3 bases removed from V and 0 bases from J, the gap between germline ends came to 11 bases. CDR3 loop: CASSPREGLNTEAFF. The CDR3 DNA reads TGTGCCAGCTCACCGAGGGAAGGTTTGAACACTGAAGCTTTCTTT.

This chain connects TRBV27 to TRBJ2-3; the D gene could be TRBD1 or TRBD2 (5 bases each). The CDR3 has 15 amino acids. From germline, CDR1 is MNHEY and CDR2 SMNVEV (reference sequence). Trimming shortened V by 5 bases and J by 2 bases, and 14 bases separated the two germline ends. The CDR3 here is CASSRDQSPTDTQYF. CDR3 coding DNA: TGTGCCAGCAGTCGGGACCAATCCCCCACAGATACGCAGTATTTT.

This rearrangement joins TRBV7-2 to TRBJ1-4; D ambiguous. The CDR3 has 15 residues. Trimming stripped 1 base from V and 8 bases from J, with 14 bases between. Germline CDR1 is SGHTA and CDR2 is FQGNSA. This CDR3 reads CASSLGGGLTEKLFF. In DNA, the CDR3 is TGTGCCAGCAGCTTAGGAGGAGGGTTGACGGAAAAACTGTTTTTT.

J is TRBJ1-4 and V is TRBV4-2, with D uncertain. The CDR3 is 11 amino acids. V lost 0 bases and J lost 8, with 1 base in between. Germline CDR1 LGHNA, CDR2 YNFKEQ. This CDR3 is CASSQDEKLFF. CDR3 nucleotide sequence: TGTGCCAGCAGCCAAGACGAAAAACTGTTTTTT.

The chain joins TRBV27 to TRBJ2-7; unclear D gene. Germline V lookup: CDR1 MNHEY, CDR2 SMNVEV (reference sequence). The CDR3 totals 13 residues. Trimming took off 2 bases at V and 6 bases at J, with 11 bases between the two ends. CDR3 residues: CASSLRLFSEQYF. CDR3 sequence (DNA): TGTGCCAGCAGTTTAAGGCTCTTTTCCGAGCAGTACTTC.

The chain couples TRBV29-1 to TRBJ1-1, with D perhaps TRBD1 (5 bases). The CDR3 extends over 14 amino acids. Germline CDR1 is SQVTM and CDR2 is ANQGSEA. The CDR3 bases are TGCAGGGGGGGAGGCGCCATGGCCGACACTGAAGCTTTCTTT. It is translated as CRGGGAMADTEAFF.

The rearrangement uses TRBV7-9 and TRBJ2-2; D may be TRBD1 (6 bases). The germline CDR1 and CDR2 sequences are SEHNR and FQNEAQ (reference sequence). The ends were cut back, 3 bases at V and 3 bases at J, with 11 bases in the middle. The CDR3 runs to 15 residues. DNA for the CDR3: TGTGCCAGCAGCTTGTATGGGGGCGACACCGGGGAGCTGTTTTTT. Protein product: CASSLYGGDTGELFF.

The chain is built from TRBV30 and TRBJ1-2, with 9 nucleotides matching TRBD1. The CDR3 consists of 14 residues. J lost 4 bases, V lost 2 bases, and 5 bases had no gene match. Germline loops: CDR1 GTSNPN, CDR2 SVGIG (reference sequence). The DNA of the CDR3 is TGTGCCTGGAGTTTACTACAGGGGGCCTATGGCTACACCTTC. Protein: CAWSLLQGAYGYTF.

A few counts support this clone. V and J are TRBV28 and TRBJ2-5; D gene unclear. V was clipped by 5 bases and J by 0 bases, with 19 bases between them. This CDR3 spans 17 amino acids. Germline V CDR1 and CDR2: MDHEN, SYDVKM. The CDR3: CASSTKFAPVNQETQYF. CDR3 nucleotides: TGTGCCAGCAGTACGAAATTCGCCCCGGTAAACCAAGAGACCCAGTACTTC.

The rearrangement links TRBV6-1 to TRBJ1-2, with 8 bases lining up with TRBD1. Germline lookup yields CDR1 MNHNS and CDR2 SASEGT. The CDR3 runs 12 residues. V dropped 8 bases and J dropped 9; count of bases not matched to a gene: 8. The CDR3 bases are TGTGCCAGCCGGGACAGGAGCGATAGCTACACCTTC. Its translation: CASRDRSDSYTF.